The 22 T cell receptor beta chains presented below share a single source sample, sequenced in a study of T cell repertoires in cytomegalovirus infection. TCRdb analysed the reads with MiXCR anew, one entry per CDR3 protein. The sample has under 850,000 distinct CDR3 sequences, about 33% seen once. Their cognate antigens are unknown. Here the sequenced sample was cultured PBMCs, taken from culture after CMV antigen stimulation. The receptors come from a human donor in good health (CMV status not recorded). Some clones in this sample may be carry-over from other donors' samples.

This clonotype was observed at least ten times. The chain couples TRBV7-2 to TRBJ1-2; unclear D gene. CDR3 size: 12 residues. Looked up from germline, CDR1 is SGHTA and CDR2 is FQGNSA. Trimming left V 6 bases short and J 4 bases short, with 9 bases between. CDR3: CASREYSYGYTF. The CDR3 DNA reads TGTGCCAGCAGGGAGTACAGCTATGGCTACACCTTC.

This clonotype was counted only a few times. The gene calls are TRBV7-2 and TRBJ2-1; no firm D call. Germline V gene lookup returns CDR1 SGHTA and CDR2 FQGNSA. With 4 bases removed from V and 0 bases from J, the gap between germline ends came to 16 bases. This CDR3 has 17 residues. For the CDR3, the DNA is TGTGCCAGCAGCTCTGTACCCCCCGTACCCTCCTACAATGAGCAGTTCTTC. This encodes CASSSVPPVPSYNEQFF.

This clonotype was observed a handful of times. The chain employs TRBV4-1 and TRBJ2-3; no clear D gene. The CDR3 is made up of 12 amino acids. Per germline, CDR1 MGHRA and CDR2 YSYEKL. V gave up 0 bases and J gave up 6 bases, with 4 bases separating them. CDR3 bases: TGCGCCAGCAGCCAAGATGGGGATACGCAGTATTTT. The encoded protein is CASSQDGDTQYF.

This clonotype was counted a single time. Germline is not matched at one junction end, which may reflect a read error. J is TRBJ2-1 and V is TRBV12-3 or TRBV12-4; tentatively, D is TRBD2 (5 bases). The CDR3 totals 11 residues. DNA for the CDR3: TGTGCCAGCGGAGGTCCCAATGAGCAGCTCTTC. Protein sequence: CASGGPNEQLF.

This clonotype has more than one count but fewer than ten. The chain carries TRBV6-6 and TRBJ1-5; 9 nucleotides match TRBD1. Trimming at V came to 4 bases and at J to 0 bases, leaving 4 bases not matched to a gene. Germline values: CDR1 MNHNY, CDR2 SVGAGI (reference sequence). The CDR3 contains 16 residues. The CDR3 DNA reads TGTGCCAGCAGTTGGGACAGGGAGTATAGCAATCAGCCCCAGCATTTT. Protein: CASSWDREYSNQPQHF.

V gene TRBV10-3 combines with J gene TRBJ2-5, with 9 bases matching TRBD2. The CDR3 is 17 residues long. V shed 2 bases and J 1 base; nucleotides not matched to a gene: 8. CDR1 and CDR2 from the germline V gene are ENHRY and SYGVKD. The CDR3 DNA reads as TGTGCCATCAGTGAGGGGACTAGCCCTCGAATCCAAGAGACCCAGTACTTC. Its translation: CAISEGTSPRIQETQYF.

The CDR3: CASSLDASGGELFF. The CDR3, as DNA: TGCGCCAGCAGCTTGGATGCGAGCGGGGGGGAGCTGTTTTTT. This chain uses TRBV5-1 with TRBJ2-2; D is perhaps TRBD2 (6 bases). V lost 0 bases and J 8 bases, leaving 11 bases between the germline ends. Germline-derived CDR1 and CDR2 are SGHRS and YFSETQ. This CDR3 contains 14 residues. Supplemented by reference TRBV5-1 and TRBJ2-2, the full variable domain reads KAGVTQTPRYLIKTRGQQVTLSCSPISGHRSVSWYQQTPGQGLQFLFEYFSETQRNKGNFPGRFSGRQFSNSRSEMNVSTLELGDSALYLCASSLDASGGELFFGEGSRLTVL.

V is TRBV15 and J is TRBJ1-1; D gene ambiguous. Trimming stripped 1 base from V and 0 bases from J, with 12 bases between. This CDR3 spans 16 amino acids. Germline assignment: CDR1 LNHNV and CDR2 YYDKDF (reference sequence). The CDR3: CATSRVSGLMNTEAFF. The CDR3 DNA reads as TGTGCCACCAGCAGAGTATCGGGTCTCATGAACACTGAAGCTTTCTTT.

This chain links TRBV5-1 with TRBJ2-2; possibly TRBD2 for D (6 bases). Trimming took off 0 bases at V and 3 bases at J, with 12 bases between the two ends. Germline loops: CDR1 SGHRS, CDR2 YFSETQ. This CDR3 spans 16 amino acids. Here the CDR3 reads CASSLAGGPDTGELFF. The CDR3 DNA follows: TGCGCCAGCAGCTTGGCCGGGGGTCCGGACACCGGGGAGCTGTTTTTT.

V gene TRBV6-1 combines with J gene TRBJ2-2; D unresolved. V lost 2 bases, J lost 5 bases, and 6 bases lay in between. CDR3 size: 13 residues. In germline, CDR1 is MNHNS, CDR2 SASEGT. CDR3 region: CASSETQTGELFF. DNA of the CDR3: TGTGCCAGCAGTGAAACCCAGACCGGGGAGCTGTTTTTT.

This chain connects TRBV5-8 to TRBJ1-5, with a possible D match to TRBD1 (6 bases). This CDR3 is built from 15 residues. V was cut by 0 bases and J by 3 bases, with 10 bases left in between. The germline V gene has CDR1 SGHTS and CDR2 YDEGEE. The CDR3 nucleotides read TGTGCCAGCAGCTTGGTCGGACAGACCAATCAGCCCCAGCATTTT. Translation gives CASSLVGQTNQPQHF.

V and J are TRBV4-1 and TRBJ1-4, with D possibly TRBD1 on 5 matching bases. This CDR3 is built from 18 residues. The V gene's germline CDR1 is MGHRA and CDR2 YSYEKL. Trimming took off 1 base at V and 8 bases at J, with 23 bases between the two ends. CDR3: CASSQATNLGVPGEKLFF. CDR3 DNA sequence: TGCGCCAGCAGCCAAGCCACTAACCTGGGGGTGCCTGGGGAAAAACTGTTTTTT.

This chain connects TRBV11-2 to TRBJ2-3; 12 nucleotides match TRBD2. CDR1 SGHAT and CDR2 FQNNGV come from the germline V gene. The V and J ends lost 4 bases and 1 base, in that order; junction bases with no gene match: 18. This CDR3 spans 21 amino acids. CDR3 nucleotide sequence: TGTGCCAGCAGCTCCAATACCCTAGCGGGGGGGGGACGATTTGGCACAGATACGCAGTATTTT. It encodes CASSSNTLAGGGRFGTDTQYF.

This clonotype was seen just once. Written as DNA, the CDR3 is TGCAGCGTCCCTGGGAGGGTCTCCTACAATGAGCAGTTCTTC. This codes for CSVPGRVSYNEQFF. J is TRBJ2-1 and V is TRBV29-1; 7 bases align to TRBD2. The CDR3 is 14 amino acids. V was pared by 6 bases and J by 0 bases, with 5 bases of the junction left unmatched. The V gene's germline CDR1 is SQVTM and CDR2 ANQGSEA.

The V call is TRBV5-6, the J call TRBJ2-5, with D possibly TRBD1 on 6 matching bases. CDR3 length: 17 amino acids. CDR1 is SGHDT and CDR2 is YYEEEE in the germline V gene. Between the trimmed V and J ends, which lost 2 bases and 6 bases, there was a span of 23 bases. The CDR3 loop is CASSFGLLLGTPKTQYF. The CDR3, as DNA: TGTGCCAGCAGCTTCGGGTTGCTATTGGGGACACCGAAGACCCAGTACTTC. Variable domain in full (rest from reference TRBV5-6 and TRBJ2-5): DAGVTQSPTHLIKTRGQQVTLRCSPKSGHDTVSWYQQALGQGPQFIFQYYEEEERQRGNFPDRFSGHQFPNYSSELNVNALLLGDSALYLCASSFGLLLGTPKTQYFGPGTRLLVL.

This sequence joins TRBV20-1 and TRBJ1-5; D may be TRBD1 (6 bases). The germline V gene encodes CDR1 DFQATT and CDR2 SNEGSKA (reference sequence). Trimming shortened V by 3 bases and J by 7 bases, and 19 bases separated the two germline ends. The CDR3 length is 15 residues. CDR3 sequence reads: CSASKMSGAYQPQHF. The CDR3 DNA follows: TGCAGTGCTAGCAAGATGTCGGGGGCTTACCAGCCCCAGCATTTT.

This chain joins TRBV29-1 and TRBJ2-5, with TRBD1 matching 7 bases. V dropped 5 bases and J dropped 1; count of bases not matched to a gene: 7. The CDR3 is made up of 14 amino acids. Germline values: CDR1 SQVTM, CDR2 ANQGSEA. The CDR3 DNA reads TGCAGCGTTAAAAACAGGGGATTCCAAGAGACCCAGTACTTC. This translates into CSVKNRGFQETQYF.

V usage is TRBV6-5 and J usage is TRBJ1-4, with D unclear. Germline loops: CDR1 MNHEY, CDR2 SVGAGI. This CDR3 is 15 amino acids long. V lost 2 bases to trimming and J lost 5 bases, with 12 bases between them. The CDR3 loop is CASSYADAGNEKLFF. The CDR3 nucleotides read TGTGCCAGCAGTTACGCCGACGCAGGAAATGAAAAACTGTTTTTT.

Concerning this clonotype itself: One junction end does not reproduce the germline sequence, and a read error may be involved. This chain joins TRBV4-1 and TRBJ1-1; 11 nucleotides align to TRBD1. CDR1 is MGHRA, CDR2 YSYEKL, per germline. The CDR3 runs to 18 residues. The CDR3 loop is CASSQGWTGGVMNTEAFF. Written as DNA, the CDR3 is TGTGCCAGCAGCCAAGGATGGACAGGGGGCGTTATGAACACTGAAGCTTTCTTT.

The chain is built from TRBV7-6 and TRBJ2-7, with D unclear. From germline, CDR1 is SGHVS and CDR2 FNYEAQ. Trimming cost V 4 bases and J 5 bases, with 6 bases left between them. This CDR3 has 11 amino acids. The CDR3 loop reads CASSWGNEQYF. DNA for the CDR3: TGTGCCAGCAGCTGGGGAAACGAGCAGTACTTC.

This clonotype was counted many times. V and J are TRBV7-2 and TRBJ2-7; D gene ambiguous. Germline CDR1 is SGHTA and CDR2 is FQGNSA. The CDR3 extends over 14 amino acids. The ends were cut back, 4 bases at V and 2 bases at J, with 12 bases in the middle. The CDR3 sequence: CASSWAGVAYEQYF. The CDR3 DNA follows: TGTGCCAGCAGCTGGGCCGGTGTAGCCTACGAGCAGTACTTC.

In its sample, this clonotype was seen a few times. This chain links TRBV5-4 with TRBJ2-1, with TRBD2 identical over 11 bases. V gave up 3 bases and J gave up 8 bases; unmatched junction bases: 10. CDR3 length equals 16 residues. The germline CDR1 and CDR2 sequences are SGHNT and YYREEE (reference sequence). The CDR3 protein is CASSSGLAAPLDEQFF. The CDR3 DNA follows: TGTGCCAGCAGCTCGGGACTAGCGGCCCCATTAGATGAGCAGTTCTTC.